These T cell receptor beta chains were read from a single sample in a study of blood T cell repertoires in COVID-19. Using immunoSEQ multiplex PCR, the repertoire was profiled, and TCRdb retains in-frame clones only, with some absent. This table holds a few hundred thousand clones, about nine tenths found once. Source material: peripheral blood. The receptors stem from a woman aged 30 to 39 with COVID-19, enrolled during active disease. The CDR3 runs from the conserved cysteine through the conserved F or W. The D gene is left open where the match is weak. A row's size may be missing; if present it is once, few, many or a size class.

>TRBJ2-3|TRBV5-6|-|TRBD1
TGTGCCAGCAGCGGAGGACAGGGAAGGGATACGCAGTATTTT
CASSGGQGRDTQYF
>TRBJ1-5|TRBV2|-|-
TGTGCCAGCAGTGGGGAGTACAGGGATCAGCCCCAGCATTTT
CASSGEYRDQPQHF
>TRBJ2-2|TRBV7-2|-|TRBD2
TGTGCCAGCAGCTTACTAGCGGGGGGTGGGGAGCTGTTTTTT
CASSLLAGGGELFF
>TRBJ2-1|TRBV4-3|-|-
TGCGCCAGCAGCCAAGATGGCCTAGCCGACAATGAGCAGTTCTTC
CASSQDGLADNEQFF
>TRBJ1-2|TRBV30|-|-
TGTGCCTGGAGTCACAAGTGGCTTTCTTTCTTC
CAWSHKWLSFF
>TRBJ1-5|TRBV19|once|TRBD1
TGTGCCAGTAGTACCCTAGGGACAGGGAATCAGCCCCAGCATTTT
CASSTLGTGNQPQHF
>TRBJ2-1|TRBV21-1|few|-
TGTGCCAGCAGCAGGGAAGAGCGGGGGGGATACAATGAGCAGTTCTTC
CASSREERGGYNEQFF
>TRBJ1-1|TRBV9|-|TRBD1
TGTGCCAGCAGCGGGACAGGGGCCTTGATTACTGAAGCTTTCTTT
CASSGTGALITEAFF
>TRBJ2-3|TRBV5-6|-|-
TGTGCCAGCAGGCTCAGGGGGGTGCCAGATACGCAGTATTTT
CASRLRGVPDTQYF
>TRBJ2-5|TRBV7-2|-|TRBD1
TGTGCCAGCAGCTTAATTCCGGCGACAGGGGTCGAGACCCAGTACTTC
CASSLIPATGVETQYF